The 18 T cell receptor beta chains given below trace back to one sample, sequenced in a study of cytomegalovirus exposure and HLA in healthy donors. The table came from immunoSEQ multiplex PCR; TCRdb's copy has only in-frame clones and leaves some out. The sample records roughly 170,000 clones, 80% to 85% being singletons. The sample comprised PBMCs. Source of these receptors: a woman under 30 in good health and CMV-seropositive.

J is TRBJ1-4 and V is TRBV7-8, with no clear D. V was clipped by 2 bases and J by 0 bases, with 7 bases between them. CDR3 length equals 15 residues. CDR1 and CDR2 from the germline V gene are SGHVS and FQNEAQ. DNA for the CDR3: TGTGCCAGCAGCTTATTACTTGCAACTAATGAAAAACTGTTTTTT. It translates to CASSLLLATNEKLFF.

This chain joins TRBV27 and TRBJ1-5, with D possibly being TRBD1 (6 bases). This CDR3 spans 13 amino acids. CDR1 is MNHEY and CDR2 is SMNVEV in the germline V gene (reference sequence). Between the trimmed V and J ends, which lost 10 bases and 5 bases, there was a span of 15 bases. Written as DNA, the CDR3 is TGTGCCACCTCAACAGGGCCAGATCAGCCCCAGCATTTT. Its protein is CATSTGPDQPQHF.

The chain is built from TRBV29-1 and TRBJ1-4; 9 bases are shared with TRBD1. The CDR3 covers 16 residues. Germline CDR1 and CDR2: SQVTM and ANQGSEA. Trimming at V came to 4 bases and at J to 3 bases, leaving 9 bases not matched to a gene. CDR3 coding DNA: TGCAGCGTTGGGACAGGGGTGTTTACGGCTAATGAAAAACTGTTTTTT. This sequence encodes CSVGTGVFTANEKLFF. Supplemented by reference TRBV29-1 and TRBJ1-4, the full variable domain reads SAVISQKPSRDICQRGTSLTIQCQVDSQVTMMFWYRQQPGQSLTLIATANQGSEATYESGFVIDKFPISRPNLTFSTLTVSNMSPEDSSIYLCSVGTGVFTANEKLFFGSGTQLSVL.

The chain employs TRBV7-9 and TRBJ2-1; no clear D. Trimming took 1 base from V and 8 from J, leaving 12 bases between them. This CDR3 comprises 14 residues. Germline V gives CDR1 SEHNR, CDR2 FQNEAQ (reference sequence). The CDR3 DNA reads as TGTGCCAGCAGCTTAGGTGGCCAAGATGATGAGCAGTTCTTC. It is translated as CASSLGGQDDEQFF.

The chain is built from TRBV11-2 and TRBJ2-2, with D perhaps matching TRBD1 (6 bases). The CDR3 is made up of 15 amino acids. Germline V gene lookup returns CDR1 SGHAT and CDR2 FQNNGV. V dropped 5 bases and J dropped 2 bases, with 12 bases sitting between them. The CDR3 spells CASSRTGTNTGELFF. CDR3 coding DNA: TGTGCCAGCAGCCGAACCGGGACAAACACCGGGGAGCTGTTTTTT.

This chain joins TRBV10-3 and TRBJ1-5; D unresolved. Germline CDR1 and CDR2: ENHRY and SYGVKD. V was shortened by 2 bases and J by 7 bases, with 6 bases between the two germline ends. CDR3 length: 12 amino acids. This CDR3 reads CAISERGQPQHF. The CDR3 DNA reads TGTGCCATCAGTGAGCGCGGGCAGCCCCAGCATTTT.

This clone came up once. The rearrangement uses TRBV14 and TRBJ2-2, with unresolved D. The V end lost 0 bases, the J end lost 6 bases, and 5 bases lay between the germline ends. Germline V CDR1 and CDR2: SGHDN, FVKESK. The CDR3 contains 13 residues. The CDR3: CASSQDLSGELFF. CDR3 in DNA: TGTGCCAGCAGCCAAGACTTATCCGGGGAGCTGTTTTTT. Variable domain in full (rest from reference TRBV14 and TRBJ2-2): EAGVTQFPSHSVIEKGQTVTLRCDPISGHDNLYWYRRVMGKEIKFLLHFVKESKQDESGMPNNRFLAERTGGTYSTLKVQPAELEDSGVYFCASSQDLSGELFFGEGSRLTVL.

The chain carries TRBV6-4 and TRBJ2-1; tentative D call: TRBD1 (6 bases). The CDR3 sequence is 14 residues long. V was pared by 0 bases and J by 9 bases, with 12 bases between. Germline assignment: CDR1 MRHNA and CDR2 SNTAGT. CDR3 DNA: TGTGCCAGCAGTGACTCTCCAGGGGTGGGTGAGCAGTTCTTC. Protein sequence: CASSDSPGVGEQFF.

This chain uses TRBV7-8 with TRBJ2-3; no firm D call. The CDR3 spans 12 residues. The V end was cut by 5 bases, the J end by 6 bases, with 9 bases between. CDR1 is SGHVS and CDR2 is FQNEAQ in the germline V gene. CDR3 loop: CASSLLRDTQYF. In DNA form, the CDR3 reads TGTGCCAGCAGCCTCCTTCGGGATACGCAGTATTTT.

CDR3: CASSLASYEQYF. In DNA, the CDR3 is TGTGCCAGCAGCTTGGCGAGTTACGAGCAGTACTTC. The V and J genes are TRBV5-4 and TRBJ2-7; no firm D call. The CDR3 sequence is 12 residues long. Per the germline V gene, CDR1 is SGHNT and CDR2 is YYREEE (reference sequence). V was cut by 0 bases and J by 4 bases, with 5 bases left in between.

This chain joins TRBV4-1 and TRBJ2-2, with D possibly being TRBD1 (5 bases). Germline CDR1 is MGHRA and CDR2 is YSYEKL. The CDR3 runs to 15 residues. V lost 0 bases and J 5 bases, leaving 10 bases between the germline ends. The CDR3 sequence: CASSQEGRVTGELFF. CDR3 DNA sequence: TGCGCCAGCAGCCAAGAGGGCAGGGTGACCGGGGAGCTGTTTTTT.

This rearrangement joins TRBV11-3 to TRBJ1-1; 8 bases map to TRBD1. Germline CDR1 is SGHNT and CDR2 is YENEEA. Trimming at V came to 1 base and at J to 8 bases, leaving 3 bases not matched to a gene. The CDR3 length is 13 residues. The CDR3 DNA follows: TGTGCCAGCAGCTTAGGCCGGGACAGGGAAGCTTTCTTT. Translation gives CASSLGRDREAFF.

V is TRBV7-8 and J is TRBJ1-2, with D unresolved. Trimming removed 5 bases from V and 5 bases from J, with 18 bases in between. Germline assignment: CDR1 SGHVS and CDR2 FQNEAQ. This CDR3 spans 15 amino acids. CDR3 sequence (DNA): TGTGCCAGCAGCCCCACCCGTGGAGTAGAGTATGGCTACACCTTC. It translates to CASSPTRGVEYGYTF.

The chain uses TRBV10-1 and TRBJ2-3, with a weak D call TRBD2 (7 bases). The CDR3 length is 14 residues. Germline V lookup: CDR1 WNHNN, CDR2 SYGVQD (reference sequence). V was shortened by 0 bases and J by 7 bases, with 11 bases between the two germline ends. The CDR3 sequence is CASSESGGANTQYF. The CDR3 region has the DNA TGCGCCAGCAGTGAGTCTGGGGGGGCAAATACGCAGTATTTT.

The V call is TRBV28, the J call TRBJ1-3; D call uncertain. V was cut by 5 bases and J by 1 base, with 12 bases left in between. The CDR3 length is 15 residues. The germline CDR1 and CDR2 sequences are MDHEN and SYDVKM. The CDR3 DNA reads TGTGCCAGCAGTCCTCCGGGATCGTCTGGAAACACCATATATTTT. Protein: CASSPPGSSGNTIYF.

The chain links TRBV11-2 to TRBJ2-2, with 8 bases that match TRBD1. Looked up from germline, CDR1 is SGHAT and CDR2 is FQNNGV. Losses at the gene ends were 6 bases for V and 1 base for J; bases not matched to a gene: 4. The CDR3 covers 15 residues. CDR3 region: CASSPGTGNTGELFF. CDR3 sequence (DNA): TGTGCCAGCAGTCCCGGGACAGGGAACACCGGGGAGCTGTTTTTT.

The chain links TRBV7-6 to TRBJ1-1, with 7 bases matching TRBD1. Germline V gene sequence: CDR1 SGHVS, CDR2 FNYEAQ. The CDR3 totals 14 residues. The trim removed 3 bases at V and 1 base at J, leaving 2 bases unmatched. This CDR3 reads CASSFGQANTEAFF. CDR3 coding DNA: TGTGCCAGCAGCTTCGGACAGGCGAACACTGAAGCTTTCTTT.

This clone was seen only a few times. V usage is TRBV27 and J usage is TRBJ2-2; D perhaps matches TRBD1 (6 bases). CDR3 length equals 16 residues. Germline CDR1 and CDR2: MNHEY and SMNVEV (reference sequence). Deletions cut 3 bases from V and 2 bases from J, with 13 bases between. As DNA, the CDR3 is TGTGCCAGCAGTTTGGGACAATTCTTTAACACCGGGGAGCTGTTTTTT. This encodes CASSLGQFFNTGELFF.